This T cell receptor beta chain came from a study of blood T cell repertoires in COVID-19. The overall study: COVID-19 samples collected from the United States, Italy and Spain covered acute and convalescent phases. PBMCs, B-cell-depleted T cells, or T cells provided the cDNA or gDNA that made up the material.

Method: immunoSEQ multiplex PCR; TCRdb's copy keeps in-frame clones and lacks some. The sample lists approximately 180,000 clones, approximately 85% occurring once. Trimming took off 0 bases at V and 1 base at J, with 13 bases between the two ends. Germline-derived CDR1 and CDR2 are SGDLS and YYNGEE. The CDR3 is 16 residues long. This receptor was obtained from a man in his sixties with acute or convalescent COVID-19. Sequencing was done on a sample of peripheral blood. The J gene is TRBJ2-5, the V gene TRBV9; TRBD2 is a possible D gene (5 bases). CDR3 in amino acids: CASSVGLATSQETQYF. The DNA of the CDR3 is TGTGCCAGCAGCGTAGGTTTAGCGACGAGCCAAGAGACCCAGTACTTC.